The 21 T cell receptor beta chains presented below share a single source sample, sequenced in a study of blood T cell repertoires in COVID-19. Clones were read by immunoSEQ multiplex PCR, and TCRdb kept only the in-frame ones, dropping some. The data hold 200,000 to 300,000 clones, with around 81% observed a single time. The sequenced sample consisted of peripheral blood. The receptors shown here come from a man in his thirties or forties who had recovered from COVID-19.

The chain employs TRBV28 and TRBJ2-2, with D perhaps TRBD2 (6 bases). Germline CDR1 and CDR2: MDHEN and SYDVKM. This CDR3 has 16 amino acids. Trimming removed 5 bases at V and 3 bases at J, with 16 bases between. CDR3: CASSLLPGLYTGELFF. CDR3 nucleotides: TGTGCCAGCAGTCTCCTCCCGGGACTCTACACCGGGGAGCTGTTTTTT.

The chain joins TRBV21-1 to TRBJ1-5; TRBD1 is taken as the D call from the table, unchecked against the DNA. TRBV21-1 is a pseudogene segment. The CDR3 is made up of 16 amino acids. The CDR3 sequence: CASSKPRTGGNQPQHF. In DNA form, the CDR3 reads TGTGCCAGCAGCAAGCCCAGGACAGGGGGCAATCAGCCCCAGCATTTT.

The V and J genes are TRBV5-1 and TRBJ1-2; D is unresolved. The germline CDR1 and CDR2 sequences are SGHRS and YFSETQ. V was trimmed by 0 bases and J by 7 bases, leaving 10 bases between them. The CDR3 spans 13 residues. The CDR3 sequence: CASSLAWEGGYTF. Here the CDR3 DNA reads TGCGCCAGCAGCTTGGCATGGGAGGGTGGCTACACCTTC.

This clone was observed a few times. The CDR3, as DNA: TGTGCCAGCTCACCGCAGGGGAAGGCGGGCTATGGCTACACCTTC. Protein product: CASSPQGKAGYGYTF. The V and J genes are TRBV18 and TRBJ1-2, with D possibly TRBD1 on 6 matching bases. V lost 3 bases and J 4 bases, leaving 15 bases between the germline ends. The CDR3 sequence is 15 residues long. CDR1 KGHSH and CDR2 LQKENI come from the germline V gene.

The chain couples TRBV2 to TRBJ1-2, with 10 bases matching TRBD1. Trimming removed 6 bases from V and 3 bases from J; junction bases left unmatched: 10. The CDR3 loop spans 16 amino acids. From germline, CDR1 is SNHLY and CDR2 FYNNEI. The CDR3 DNA sequence: TGTGCCAGCAGGGTAGCCGACAGGGGGCTGGACTATGGCTACACCTTC. The encoded protein is CASRVADRGLDYGYTF. The complete variable domain, with remaining parts taken from reference TRBV2 and TRBJ1-2, reads EPEVTQTPSHQVTQMGQEVILRCVPISNHLYFYWYRQILGQKVEFLVSFYNNEISEKSEIFDDQFSVERPDGSNFTLKIRSTKLEDSAMYFCASRVADRGLDYGYTFGSGTRLTVV.

This sequence joins TRBV5-1 and TRBJ2-1; D might be TRBD2 (5 bases). The CDR3 totals 16 residues. CDR1 and CDR2 (germline): SGHRS, YFSETQ. Trimming left V 0 bases short and J 2 bases short, with 12 bases between. The CDR3 region is CASSLEEAEPYNEQFF. The CDR3 nucleotides read TGCGCCAGCAGCTTGGAAGAAGCGGAGCCCTACAATGAGCAGTTCTTC.

The chain has TRBV10-3 and TRBJ2-1; 7 bases match TRBD2. The CDR3 contains 15 residues. Germline CDR1 ENHRY, CDR2 SYGVKD. The ends lost 10 bases at V and 0 bases at J; junction bases unmatched: 9. The CDR3 sequence: CARLAGLSSYNEQFF. The CDR3 DNA reads as TGTGCCAGATTAGCGGGTCTGAGCTCCTACAATGAGCAGTTCTTC.

There are many counts of this clone. V and J are TRBV10-3 and TRBJ1-6; weak D call: TRBD1 (6 bases). Trimming shortened V by 5 bases and J by 7 bases, and 12 bases separated the two germline ends. CDR3 length: 14 residues. Germline V gives CDR1 ENHRY, CDR2 SYGVKD. The CDR3 DNA is TGTGCCATCAGTACCGGGACACAGAATTCACCCCTCCACTTT. This translates into CAISTGTQNSPLHF.

The J gene is TRBJ1-2, the V gene TRBV14, with 7 nucleotides matching TRBD1. This CDR3 spans 14 amino acids. The V and J ends lost 3 bases and 4 bases, in that order; junction bases with no gene match: 5. The germline V gene encodes CDR1 SGHDN and CDR2 FVKESK. CDR3 region: CASSQQRTGYGYTF. The CDR3 DNA sequence: TGTGCCAGCAGCCAGCAACGGACAGGCTATGGCTACACCTTC.

V and J are TRBV19 and TRBJ2-3; 8 nucleotides align to TRBD2. With 7 bases clipped from V and 4 bases from J, the junction kept 10 bases outside the gene matches. The V gene's germline CDR1 is LNHDA and CDR2 SQIVND (reference sequence). This CDR3 region has 15 residues. CDR3 DNA sequence: TGTGCCAGTACGAGAGGACTAGCTGGGGCAGATACGCAGTATTTT. The encoded protein is CASTRGLAGADTQYF. Full variable domain (rest looked up from reference TRBV19 and TRBJ2-3): DGGITQSPKYLFRKEGQNVTLSCEQNLNHDAMYWYRQDPGQGLRLIYYSQIVNDFQKGDIAEGYSVSREKKESFPLTVTSAQKNPTAFYLCASTRGLAGADTQYFGPGTRLTVL.

A single count supports this clone. This rearrangement joins TRBV29-1 to TRBJ1-3; the match to TRBD1 covers 7 bases. Germline loops: CDR1 SQVTM, CDR2 ANQGSEA. The CDR3 totals 15 residues. V lost 7 bases to trimming and J lost 0 bases; unmatched junction nucleotides: 9. The DNA for the CDR3 is TGCAGCGCCGCTCCGGGACAGAGCTCTGGAAACACCATATATTTT. This gives the protein CSAAPGQSSGNTIYF. Full variable domain (outside the CDR3, taken from reference TRBV29-1 and TRBJ1-3): SAVISQKPSRDICQRGTSLTIQCQVDSQVTMMFWYRQQPGQSLTLIATANQGSEATYESGFVIDKFPISRPNLTFSTLTVSNMSPEDSSIYLCSAAPGQSSGNTIYFGEGSWLTVV.

The chain joins TRBV1 to TRBJ1-1; the table's D gene call, TRBD1, was not cross checked with the DNA. TRBV1 constitutes a pseudogene. The CDR3 loop spans 18 amino acids. CDR3 in amino acids: CTSSQDKGGMGRTPEAFF. In nucleotides, the CDR3 is TGCACCAGCAGCCAAGATAAAGGGGGTATGGGTCGTACCCCTGAAGCTTTCTTT.

The rearrangement uses TRBV11-2 and TRBJ2-1; D is unclear. V was pared by 5 bases and J by 5 bases, with 16 bases between. The CDR3 has 15 residues. The V gene's germline CDR1 is SGHAT and CDR2 FQNNGV. The CDR3 reads CASSPRPADDNEQFF. CDR3 nucleotides: TGTGCCAGCAGCCCCCGGCCCGCGGATGACAATGAGCAGTTCTTC.

This sequence joins TRBV19 and TRBJ1-1; D is possibly TRBD1 (6 bases). The CDR3 is 15 residues long. The germline V and J ends were trimmed by 0 bases and 0 bases, with 8 bases remaining between them. Germline-derived CDR1 and CDR2 are LNHDA and SQIVND (reference sequence). CDR3 sequence reads: CASSIEGHLNTEAFF. In DNA form, the CDR3 reads TGTGCCAGTAGTATAGAGGGACATCTGAACACTGAAGCTTTCTTT. The entire variable domain, with the rest obtained from reference TRBV19 and TRBJ1-1, is as follows: DGGITQSPKYLFRKEGQNVTLSCEQNLNHDAMYWYRQDPGQGLRLIYYSQIVNDFQKGDIAEGYSVSREKKESFPLTVTSAQKNPTAFYLCASSIEGHLNTEAFFGQGTRLTVV.

This rearrangement joins TRBV10-3 to TRBJ2-5; a weak D match, TRBD1 (5 bases). V lost 8 bases, J lost 5 bases, and 18 bases lay in between. CDR1 is ENHRY and CDR2 is SYGVKD in the germline V gene. The CDR3 loop spans 14 amino acids. CDR3 amino acids: CAIAGDQGVETQYF. CDR3 DNA sequence: TGTGCCATCGCTGGAGACCAGGGTGTCGAGACCCAGTACTTC.

V is TRBV2 and J is TRBJ1-4; 9 bases are a match to TRBD1. The length of the CDR3 is 12 residues. Trimming at V came to 6 bases and at J to 7 bases, leaving 0 bases not matched to a gene. Germline CDR1 reads SNHLY; CDR2 reads FYNNEI. The CDR3 loop reads CASRDRGEKLFF. In DNA form, the CDR3 reads TGTGCCAGCAGGGACAGGGGTGAAAAACTGTTTTTT.

The rearrangement uses TRBV19 and TRBJ2-2, with TRBD2 matching 8 bases. Trimming took 2 bases from V and 1 from J; bases not matched to a gene: 0. This CDR3 contains 15 residues. CDR1 and CDR2 (germline): LNHDA, SQIVND (reference sequence). In nucleotides, the CDR3 is TGTGCCAGTAGTATAACTAGCGGGAACACCGGGGAGCTGTTTTTT. Protein sequence: CASSITSGNTGELFF.

The genes are TRBV7-9 and TRBJ2-3; 7 bases line up with TRBD1. The CDR3 totals 16 residues. Germline loops: CDR1 SEHNR, CDR2 FQNEAQ (reference sequence). V lost 5 bases to trimming and J lost 3 bases; unmatched junction nucleotides: 11. CDR3 loop: CASSTGTAFGTDTQYF. In nucleotides, the CDR3 is TGTGCCAGCAGCACCGGGACAGCGTTCGGGACAGATACGCAGTATTTT. The variable domain in full, with the rest retrieved from reference TRBV7-9 and TRBJ2-3, is DTGVSQNPRHKITKRGQNVTFRCDPISEHNRLYWYRQTLGQGPEFLTYFQNEAQLEKSRLLSDRFSAERPKGSFSTLEIQRTEQGDSAMYLCASSTGTAFGTDTQYFGPGTRLTVL.

V and J are TRBV7-3 and TRBJ1-5; 9 bases fit TRBD1. In germline, CDR1 is SGHTA, CDR2 FQGTGA. CDR3 length: 15 amino acids. V was pared by 4 bases and J by 7 bases, with 8 bases of the junction left unmatched. CDR3 sequence: CASSSTGGEVQPQHF. The CDR3 bases are TGTGCCAGCAGCTCAACAGGGGGCGAGGTCCAGCCCCAGCATTTT.

This clone has just a few counts. The chain carries TRBV7-9 and TRBJ2-3; possibly TRBD2 for D (5 bases). V lost 4 bases, J lost 3 bases, and 8 bases lay in between. Germline-derived CDR1 and CDR2 are SEHNR and FQNEAQ (reference sequence). CDR3 length equals 13 residues. The CDR3 sequence: CASSSTGTDTQYF. The CDR3 DNA reads TGTGCCAGCAGCTCCACGGGGACAGATACGCAGTATTTT.

V gene TRBV5-5 combines with J gene TRBJ2-2; TRBD2 aligns across 7 bases. The CDR3 totals 17 residues. Unmatched junction bases numbered 12, after V lost 4 bases and J lost 3 bases. Germline values: CDR1 SGHKS, CDR2 YYEKEE (reference sequence). In DNA form, the CDR3 reads TGTGCCAGCAGCCCCCGCGGTGGGGGGAGGGACACCGGGGAGCTGTTTTTT. Amino acid sequence: CASSPRGGGRDTGELFF.